What follows are 13 T cell receptor beta chains derived from one specimen sequenced in a study of Graves' ophthalmopathy and Graves' hyperthyroidism. Amplifying from RNA transcripts, the study obtained TCR beta CDR3 regions. First-round RT-PCR employed HTBI primers, with a second-round multiplex PCR after it. One entry per CDR3 protein, called by TCRdb with MiXCR from the multiplex PCR reads. The sample records 360,000 or so distinct CDR3 sequences, around 20% being singletons. The sample taken for sequencing was peripheral blood. These receptor sequences come from a woman under 30 with Graves' ophthalmopathy.

The chain combines TRBV28 with TRBJ2-7; either TRBD1 or TRBD2 may supply D (5 bases each). CDR1 MDHEN and CDR2 SYDVKM come from the germline V gene. The V and J ends lost 7 bases and 4 bases respectively, with 20 bases between them. CDR3 size: 15 residues. In nucleotides, the CDR3 is TGTGCCAGCACCGGAATGCGAGGGGACCCGTACGAGCAGTACTTC. This translates into CASTGMRGDPYEQYF.

This clonotype was found many times. A read error is possible here, since a much larger clone lies one base away. This chain uses TRBV6-1 with TRBJ2-5; no definite D call. Trimming left V 6 bases short and J 2 bases short, with 13 bases between. This CDR3 has 14 amino acids. Germline V gene lookup returns CDR1 MNHNS and CDR2 SASEGT. The CDR3 DNA reads TGTGCCAGCAGGGTTCACTGGGGACAAGAGACCCAGTACTTC. Protein: CASRVHWGQETQYF.

The chain has TRBV7-2 and TRBJ1-2, with 8 bases lining up with TRBD1. From germline, CDR1 is SGHTA and CDR2 FQGNSA. The CDR3 is 13 residues long. With 5 bases clipped from V and 8 bases from J, the junction kept 7 bases outside the gene matches. In DNA form, the CDR3 reads TGTGCCAGCAGCCAGCGGACAGGGCAAGGCTACACCTTC. This gives the protein CASSQRTGQGYTF. Combining the CDR3 with reference TRBV7-2 and TRBJ1-2 gives the whole variable domain GAGVSQSPSNKVTEKGKDVELRCDPISGHTALYWYRQSLGQGLEFLIYFQGNSAPDKSGLPSDRFSAERTGGSVSTLTIQRTQQEDSAVYLCASSQRTGQGYTFGSGTRLTVV.

This clonotype was recorded many times. The gene calls are TRBV20-1 and TRBJ1-1; D remains ambiguous. Germline-derived CDR1 and CDR2 are DFQATT and SNEGSKA (reference sequence). This CDR3 is built from 14 residues. The ends were cut back, 0 bases at V and 0 bases at J, with 8 bases in the middle. Here the CDR3 reads CSARDLQLNTEAFF. The CDR3 DNA reads TGCAGTGCTAGAGATCTCCAGCTGAACACTGAAGCTTTCTTT.

This sequence joins TRBV4-3 and TRBJ2-7; 7 bases fit TRBD2. Trimming removed 0 bases from V and 3 bases from J; junction bases left unmatched: 8. There are 16 residues in the CDR3. Germline assignment: CDR1 LGHNA and CDR2 YSLEER. In nucleotides, the CDR3 is TGCGCCAGCAGCCAAGATCTTCTGGGGGGGGGCTACGAGCAGTACTTC. It translates to CASSQDLLGGGYEQYF.

This clonotype has at least ten counts. The chain couples TRBV24-1 to TRBJ2-3, with D maybe TRBD2 (6 bases). This CDR3 has 14 residues. The V and J ends lost 3 bases and 1 base respectively, with 7 bases between them. Germline V gene data show CDR1 as KGHDR and CDR2 as SFDVKD. The CDR3 bases are TGTGCCACCAGTGATCCTAGCGGCACAGATACGCAGTATTTT. As protein: CATSDPSGTDTQYF.

This clonotype was seen more than once but under ten times. J is TRBJ1-2 and V is TRBV18; perhaps TRBD1 as D (6 bases). The V and J ends lost 1 base and 4 bases respectively, with 19 bases between them. In germline, CDR1 is KGHSH, CDR2 LQKENI. The CDR3 sequence is 17 residues long. The CDR3 spells CASSPLAGVCNVYGYTF. The CDR3 DNA reads as TGTGCCAGCTCACCACTGGCAGGGGTATGCAACGTCTATGGCTACACCTTC.

This clonotype was counted many times. The chain uses TRBV4-3 and TRBJ1-1; D unresolved. The V end lost 0 bases, the J end lost 7 bases, and 9 bases lay between the germline ends. The CDR3 runs 13 residues. Germline values: CDR1 LGHNA, CDR2 YSLEER. This CDR3 is CASSQDRGGEAFF. In DNA, the CDR3 is TGCGCCAGCAGCCAAGATCGAGGTGGTGAAGCTTTCTTT.

This clonotype was detected ten times or more. V gene TRBV6-5 combines with J gene TRBJ2-2, with D possibly matching TRBD1 (6 bases). CDR3 length: 16 residues. Germline values: CDR1 MNHEY, CDR2 SVGAGI. V was cut by 6 bases and J by 5 bases, with 19 bases left in between. The CDR3 loop is CASSLLPGVRTGELFF. The CDR3 bases are TGTGCCAGCAGCCTACTCCCAGGGGTTCGGACCGGGGAGCTGTTTTTT.

This clonotype showed up many times. The rearrangement joins TRBV10-3 to TRBJ2-5; a weak D match, TRBD1 (6 bases). The V end was cut by 2 bases, the J end by 1 base, with 11 bases between. The CDR3 extends over 15 amino acids. Germline CDR1 is ENHRY and CDR2 is SYGVKD. The CDR3: CAISESTGFQETQYF. The DNA of the CDR3 is TGTGCCATCAGTGAGAGTACAGGGTTCCAAGAGACCCAGTACTTC.

This clonotype was observed once. The V call is TRBV28, the J call TRBJ1-1, with D possibly TRBD1 on 5 matching bases. V dropped 2 bases and J dropped 1 base, with 11 bases sitting between them. CDR3 length: 15 residues. CDR1 is MDHEN, CDR2 SYDVKM, per germline. This CDR3 is CASSLEGTRNTEAFF. The CDR3 bases are TGTGCCAGCAGTTTAGAGGGGACGAGGAACACTGAAGCTTTCTTT.

The chain combines TRBV7-3 with TRBJ2-5; 10 nucleotides align to TRBD2. The CDR3 contains 15 residues. Germline assignment: CDR1 SGHTA and CDR2 FQGTGA. V gave up 5 bases and J gave up 3 bases; unmatched junction bases: 6. In DNA, the CDR3 is TGTGCCAGCAGCGTGATAGCGGGGGGAGAAGAGACCCAGTACTTC. Residues: CASSVIAGGEETQYF.

This clonotype showed up just a few times. The chain has TRBV27 and TRBJ2-7; 16 bases match TRBD2. Germline V gene sequence: CDR1 MNHEY, CDR2 SMNVEV (reference sequence). Trimming removed 5 bases from V and 6 bases from J; junction bases left unmatched: 7. The CDR3 consists of 16 residues. The CDR3 is CASSLGTSGRAVEQYF. For the CDR3, the DNA is TGTGCCAGCAGTCTTGGGACTAGCGGGAGGGCCGTCGAGCAGTACTTC.